There are many counts of the clone carrying this T cell receptor beta chain. This sample was included in a study of identical twins. CDR1 and CDR2 from the germline V gene are SGHRS and YFSETQ. V gave up 4 bases and J gave up 0 bases, with 11 bases separating them. The CDR3 is made up of 14 amino acids. A universal primer site was created by template switching, with the cDNA bearing unique molecular identifiers. Using its own MiXCR run on the 5' RACE reads, TCRdb lists one record per CDR3 protein. The table lists 140,000 to 150,000 distinct CDR3 sequences, around 3.6% of them singletons. The receptor was isolated from a man aged 18 to 35 in good health. This chain joins TRBV5-1 and TRBJ2-7; D possibly corresponds to TRBD1 (5 bases). Sequencing was performed on memory T cells sorted from blood. CDR3 coding DNA: TGCGCCAGCAGCCCCGACAGTGGCTCCTACGAGCAGTACTTC. Residues: CASSPDSGSYEQYF.